These 31 T cell receptor beta chains were sequenced from one sample in a study of blood T cell repertoires in COVID-19. Clones were sequenced by immunoSEQ multiplex PCR, and TCRdb holds only the in-frame ones, with some missing. The table lists 200,000 to 250,000 clones, about 84% of them singletons, with 1.8% in the top ten. The sequenced material came from PBMCs or T cells enriched from blood (not recorded which). Every receptor here comes from a man in his 60s who had recovered from COVID-19.

The V gene is TRBV20-1, the J gene TRBJ1-1; D remains ambiguous. Germline V CDR1 and CDR2: DFQATT, SNEGSKA (reference sequence). The CDR3 length is 14 residues. V was shortened by 3 bases and J by 5 bases, with 16 bases between the two germline ends. The DNA for the CDR3 is TGCAGTGCTAGTGGAGATGGGCTTATGACTGAAGCTTTCTTT. The encoded protein is CSASGDGLMTEAFF.

This clone was recorded once. This chain uses TRBV9 with TRBJ2-5, with a tentative D call TRBD1 (5 bases). V shed 4 bases and J shed 1 base, with 14 bases lying between them. CDR1 is SGDLS, CDR2 YYNGEE, per germline. CDR3 length: 15 amino acids. CDR3 bases: TGTGCCAGCAGCCTCAAGCCAGGGTTCCAAGAGACCCAGTACTTC. Its protein product is CASSLKPGFQETQYF.

Only one count was recorded for this clone. CDR3 DNA sequence: TGCGCCAGCAGCCGAGACCTCACTCGGGAGACCCAGTACTTC. Protein product: CASSRDLTRETQYF. This chain uses TRBV4-3 with TRBJ2-5; D unresolved. CDR3 length: 14 residues. From germline, CDR1 is LGHNA and CDR2 YSLEER. The V end was cut by 4 bases, the J end by 5 bases, with 14 bases between.

The V call is TRBV1, the J call TRBJ1-1. TRBV1 is an annotated pseudogene. This CDR3 is built from 16 residues. The DNA for the CDR3 is TGCACCAGCAGCCAAGGGGGGGGAAGACGGTACACTGAAGCTTTCTTT. This sequence encodes CTSSQGGGRRYTEAFF.

This clone was found once. This chain uses TRBV10-3 with TRBJ2-1; weak D call: TRBD2 (5 bases). Trimming shortened V by 6 bases and J by 2 bases, and 14 bases separated the two germline ends. Looked up from germline, CDR1 is ENHRY and CDR2 is SYGVKD. This CDR3 is built from 15 residues. In nucleotides, the CDR3 is TGTGCCATCAGCTTCAGTAGCGACACCTACAATGAGCAGTTCTTC. Encoded protein: CAISFSSDTYNEQFF.

V and J are TRBV7-9 and TRBJ2-3; TRBD2 agrees at 7 bases. CDR1 is SEHNR and CDR2 is FQNEAQ in the germline V gene (reference sequence). The V gene end was trimmed by 3 bases and the J gene end by 1 base; junction bases not matched to a gene: 4. The CDR3 runs 15 residues. The CDR3 region is CASSLGGGRTDTQYF. The DNA for the CDR3 is TGTGCCAGCAGCTTGGGCGGGGGACGCACAGATACGCAGTATTTT. The full variable domain, with the rest looked up from reference TRBV7-9 and TRBJ2-3, is DTGVSQNPRHKITKRGQNVTFRCDPISEHNRLYWYRQTLGQGPEFLTYFQNEAQLEKSRLLSDRFSAERPKGSFSTLEIQRTEQGDSAMYLCASSLGGGRTDTQYFGPGTRLTVL.

V usage is TRBV19 and J usage is TRBJ2-2, with unresolved D. Germline loops: CDR1 LNHDA, CDR2 SQIVND (reference sequence). The CDR3 is 13 amino acids. The V and J ends lost 3 bases and 4 bases respectively, with 6 bases between them. In DNA form, the CDR3 reads TGTGCCAGTAGTATCCAGGTCACCGGGGAGCTGTTTTTT. Residues: CASSIQVTGELFF.

This clone has only one observation. The chain has TRBV7-9 and TRBJ1-4; 9 bases line up with TRBD1. Per germline, CDR1 SEHNR and CDR2 FQNEAQ (reference sequence). The CDR3 is 15 amino acids. V lost 5 bases, J lost 5 bases, and 6 bases stayed unmatched. The CDR3 DNA sequence: TGTGCCAGCAGCCCGCGGACAGGGGTGAATGAAAAACTGTTTTTT. Its protein product is CASSPRTGVNEKLFF.

The V gene is TRBV5-8, the J gene TRBJ1-1; D not certain. The CDR3 loop spans 12 amino acids. The germline V gene encodes CDR1 SGHTS and CDR2 YDEGEE. The V gene lost 3 bases and the J gene lost 6 bases, with 9 bases spanning the gap. CDR3 DNA sequence: TGTGCCAGCAGCTGGAGGAATGCTGAAGCTTTCTTT. It encodes CASSWRNAEAFF.

V is TRBV11-2 and J is TRBJ1-2; D may be TRBD1 (5 bases). The germline CDR1 and CDR2 sequences are SGHAT and FQNNGV. V lost 5 bases to trimming and J lost 7 bases, with 11 bases between them. This CDR3 comprises 12 residues. The CDR3 is CASSETVSGYTF. CDR3 DNA: TGTGCCAGCAGCGAGACAGTCTCTGGCTACACCTTC.

V is TRBV7-2 and J is TRBJ1-6; the D is unclear. CDR1 and CDR2 from the germline V gene are SGHTA and FQGNSA. The ends were cut back, 4 bases at V and 2 bases at J, with 9 bases in the middle. This CDR3 contains 15 residues. This CDR3 reads CASSYPGTYNSPLHF. CDR3 nucleotide sequence: TGTGCCAGCAGCTACCCGGGAACCTATAATTCACCCCTCCACTTT.

The chain couples TRBV5-4 to TRBJ1-4; no clear D gene. The CDR3 spans 17 residues. V gave up 4 bases and J gave up 8 bases, with 24 bases separating them. Germline CDR1 SGHNT, CDR2 YYREEE (reference sequence). CDR3 protein: CASSLGGRAGNGEKLFF. The CDR3 nucleotides are TGTGCCAGCAGCCTGGGTGGAAGGGCGGGGAACGGGGAAAAACTGTTTTTT.

This sequence joins TRBV4-3 and TRBJ2-5, with 9 bases matching TRBD2. Trimming at V came to 8 bases and at J to 3 bases, leaving 10 bases not matched to a gene. Per the germline V gene, CDR1 is LGHNA and CDR2 is YSLEER. The CDR3 is 15 amino acids. The CDR3 reads CASSLVAGGKETQYF. DNA of the CDR3: TGCGCCAGCTCCCTTGTGGCGGGGGGGAAAGAGACCCAGTACTTC.

V gene TRBV7-2 combines with J gene TRBJ1-2, with D tentatively TRBD1 (6 bases). The germline CDR1 and CDR2 sequences are SGHTA and FQGNSA. Deletions cut 4 bases from V and 8 bases from J, with 20 bases between. The CDR3 consists of 15 residues. The DNA for the CDR3 is TGTGCCAGCAGCTCTGGGGGAATGGGGGCTCGCGGCTACACCTTC. Translated, it gives CASSSGGMGARGYTF.

V is TRBV20-1 and J is TRBJ2-5, with TRBD1 identical over 7 bases. J was trimmed by 4 bases and V by 3 bases; bases with no gene match: 14. The CDR3 loop spans 16 amino acids. The germline V gene encodes CDR1 DFQATT and CDR2 SNEGSKA (reference sequence). CDR3 nucleotide sequence: TGCAGTGCTAGTAGCCTCGGACAGGCGAGGCGAGAGACCCAGTACTTC. As protein: CSASSLGQARRETQYF.

The chain has TRBV21-1 and TRBJ1-2; the table's D call, TRBD1, has no DNA check behind it. TRBV21-1 is recorded as a pseudogene. There are 13 residues in the CDR3. The CDR3 loop is CASGLILNYGYTF. Written as DNA, the CDR3 is TGTGCCAGCGGGCTTATTCTTAACTATGGCTACACCTTC.

This sequence joins TRBV11-3 and TRBJ2-7, with TRBD1 as a possible D gene (5 bases). The V gene's germline CDR1 is SGHNT and CDR2 YENEEA. With 2 bases removed from V and 2 bases from J, the gap between germline ends came to 13 bases. The CDR3 sequence is 15 residues long. The CDR3 bases are TGTGCCAGCAGCTTAACGCAGGGTTCGCCCTACGAGCAGTACTTC. The encoded protein is CASSLTQGSPYEQYF.

This clone was detected only once. Other DNA sequences in the sample encode the same CDR3. This chain connects TRBV18 to TRBJ2-7; 7 nucleotides match TRBD1. The junction had 3 bases not matched to a gene; V was cut back by 2 bases and J by 2 bases. The CDR3 totals 14 residues. The germline V gene encodes CDR1 KGHSH and CDR2 LQKENI. In DNA form, the CDR3 reads TGTGCCAGCTCACCAGGACAGGCGCCCTACGAGCAGTACTTC. Residues: CASSPGQAPYEQYF. Drawing the rest from reference TRBV18 and TRBJ2-7, the complete variable domain is NAGVMQNPRHLVRRRGQEARLRCSPMKGHSHVYWYRQLPEEGLKFMVYLQKENIIDESGMPKERFSAEFPKEGPSILRIQQVVRGDSAAYFCASSPGQAPYEQYFGPGTRLTVT.

The DNA of the CDR3 is TGCGCCAGCAGCTACCTCGACAGGGGGTCACCTGAAGCTTTCTTT. Amino acid sequence: CASSYLDRGSPEAFF. The chain is built from TRBV5-1 and TRBJ1-1; TRBD1 aligns across 9 bases. With V trimmed by 3 bases and J by 6 bases, 9 bases remained unmatched. Germline V lookup: CDR1 SGHRS, CDR2 YFSETQ. This CDR3 has 15 residues.

Here the CDR3 DNA reads TGTGCCAGCAGCCGGGTGGCGGCTAATGAAAAACTGTTTTTT. Encoded protein: CASSRVAANEKLFF. The chain recombines TRBV3-1 (or the pseudogene TRBV3-2) with TRBJ1-4; unclear D gene. Trimming took off 4 bases at V and 3 bases at J, with 9 bases between the two ends. Germline CDR1 is LGHDT and CDR2 is YNNKEL (reference sequence). The CDR3 is 14 residues long.

This clone came up a few times. The gene calls are TRBV11-3 and TRBJ2-7; TRBD1 aligns across 7 bases. Trimming cost V 7 bases and J 0 bases; bases outside gene matches: 3. The CDR3 contains 13 residues. Germline values: CDR1 SGHNT, CDR2 YENEEA. The CDR3 nucleotides are TGTGCCAGCACCCGGACAGGCTCCTACGAGCAGTACTTC. Amino acids: CASTRTGSYEQYF.

The chain couples TRBV10-3 to TRBJ2-1, with 12 bases matching TRBD2. The CDR3 runs to 16 residues. The V and J ends lost 4 bases and 0 bases, in that order; junction bases with no gene match: 1. Germline values: CDR1 ENHRY, CDR2 SYGVKD. CDR3 residues: CAISVTSGGSYNEQFF. The CDR3 DNA sequence: TGTGCCATCAGTGTGACTAGCGGGGGCTCCTACAATGAGCAGTTCTTC.

This clone was observed a handful of times. V is TRBV18 and J is TRBJ2-5; TRBD1 aligns across 12 bases. The V segment lost 3 bases and the J segment 5 bases; nucleotides outside the gene matches: 4. The germline V gene encodes CDR1 KGHSH and CDR2 LQKENI. This CDR3 is 15 amino acids long. CDR3 protein: CASSPGQGALETQYF. The DNA for the CDR3 is TGTGCCAGCTCACCGGGACAGGGGGCTTTGGAGACCCAGTACTTC.

This rearrangement joins TRBV5-1 to TRBJ2-5; D may be TRBD2 (6 bases). The CDR3 runs 14 residues. Per germline, CDR1 SGHRS and CDR2 YFSETQ. The V and J ends lost 4 bases and 1 base respectively, with 11 bases between them. The chain's CDR3 is CASSQSSAQETQYF. DNA for the CDR3: TGCGCCAGCAGCCAATCTAGCGCCCAAGAGACCCAGTACTTC.

This sequence joins TRBV11-2 and TRBJ2-7; a weak D match, TRBD2 (6 bases). The CDR3 has 13 residues. V was cut by 5 bases and J by 4 bases, with 12 bases left in between. Germline CDR1 SGHAT, CDR2 FQNNGV. The CDR3 nucleotides read TGTGCCAGCAGCCCCCGGGAGAGATACGAGCAGTACTTC. As protein: CASSPRERYEQYF.

The chain joins TRBV5-4 to TRBJ1-6, with D perhaps TRBD1 (6 bases). The V end was cut by 4 bases, the J end by 5 bases, with 13 bases between. This CDR3 is built from 15 residues. Germline V gives CDR1 SGHNT, CDR2 YYREEE (reference sequence). The chain's CDR3 is CASSGGARDNSPLHF. As DNA, the CDR3 is TGTGCCAGCAGCGGGGGCGCCAGGGATAATTCACCCCTCCACTTT.

J is TRBJ1-4 and V is TRBV7-9; maybe TRBD1 (5 bases). The CDR3 extends over 17 amino acids. Trimming removed 1 base at V and 8 bases at J, with 20 bases between. Germline CDR1 reads SEHNR; CDR2 reads FQNEAQ (reference sequence). The CDR3: CASSLGGRGPAKEKLFF. The CDR3 DNA reads as TGTGCCAGCAGCTTAGGAGGGAGGGGTCCGGCGAAAGAAAAACTGTTTTTT.

This clone turned up a few times. The V gene is TRBV18, the J gene TRBJ1-3; tentative D call: TRBD1 (5 bases). This CDR3 has 16 amino acids. V lost 3 bases and J lost 2, with 14 bases in between. Germline CDR1 is KGHSH and CDR2 is LQKENI. The CDR3 protein is CASSPPGGVAGNTIYF. Here the CDR3 DNA reads TGTGCCAGCTCACCGCCGGGGGGGGTAGCTGGAAACACCATATATTTT.

This chain connects TRBV5-1 to TRBJ1-3, with 7 bases matching TRBD1. V was pared by 0 bases and J by 1 base, with 4 bases of the junction left unmatched. The CDR3 contains 16 residues. The germline CDR1 and CDR2 sequences are SGHRS and YFSETQ. The DNA for the CDR3 is TGCGCCAGCAGCTTGGCCCTGGGACAGTCTGGAAACACCATATATTTT. It specifies CASSLALGQSGNTIYF.

The sample holds one count of this clone. This chain joins TRBV29-1 and TRBJ2-7, with D uncertain. Germline CDR1 reads SQVTM; CDR2 reads ANQGSEA. V lost 6 bases, J lost 3 bases, and 9 bases lay in between. The CDR3 sequence is 11 residues long. The CDR3 loop is CSVTNSYEQYF. The CDR3 DNA reads as TGCAGCGTGACAAACAGCTACGAGCAGTACTTC.

The chain couples TRBV9 to TRBJ2-7, with D maybe TRBD1 (6 bases). Trimming took 4 bases from V and 3 from J, leaving 17 bases between them. From germline, CDR1 is SGDLS and CDR2 YYNGEE. The CDR3 runs to 15 residues. This chain's CDR3 is CASSQSADSNYEQYF. The CDR3 DNA follows: TGTGCCAGCAGCCAATCCGCGGACAGTAACTACGAGCAGTACTTC.